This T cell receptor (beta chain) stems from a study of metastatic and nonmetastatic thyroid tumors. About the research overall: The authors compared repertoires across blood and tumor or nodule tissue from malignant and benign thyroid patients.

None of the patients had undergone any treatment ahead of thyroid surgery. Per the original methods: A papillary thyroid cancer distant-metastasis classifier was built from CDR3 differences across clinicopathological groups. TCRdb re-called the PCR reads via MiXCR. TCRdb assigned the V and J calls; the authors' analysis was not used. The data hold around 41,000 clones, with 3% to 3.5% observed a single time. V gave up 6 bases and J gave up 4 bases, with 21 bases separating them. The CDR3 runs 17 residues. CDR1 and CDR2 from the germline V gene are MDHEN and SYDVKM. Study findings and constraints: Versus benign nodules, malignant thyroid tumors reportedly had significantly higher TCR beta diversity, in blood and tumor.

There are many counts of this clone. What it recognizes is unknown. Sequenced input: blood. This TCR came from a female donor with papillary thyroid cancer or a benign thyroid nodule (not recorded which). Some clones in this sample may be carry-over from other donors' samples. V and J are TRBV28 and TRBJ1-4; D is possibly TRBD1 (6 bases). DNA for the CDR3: TGTGCCAGCAGCCACTTAAGCCGGGGGCTCATTAATGAAAAACTGTTTTTT. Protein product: CASSHLSRGLINEKLFF.